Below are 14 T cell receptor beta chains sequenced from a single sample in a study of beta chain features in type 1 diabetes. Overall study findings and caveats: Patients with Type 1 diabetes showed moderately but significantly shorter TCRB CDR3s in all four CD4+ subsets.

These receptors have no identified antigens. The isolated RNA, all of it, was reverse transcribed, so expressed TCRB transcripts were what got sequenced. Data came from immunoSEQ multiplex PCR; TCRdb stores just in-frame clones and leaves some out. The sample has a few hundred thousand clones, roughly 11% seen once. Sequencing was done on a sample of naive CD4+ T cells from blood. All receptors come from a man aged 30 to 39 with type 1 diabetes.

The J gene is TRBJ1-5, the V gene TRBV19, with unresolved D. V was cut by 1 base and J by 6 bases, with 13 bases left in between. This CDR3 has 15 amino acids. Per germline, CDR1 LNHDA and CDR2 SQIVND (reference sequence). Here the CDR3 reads CASSIGQASSQPQHF. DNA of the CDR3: TGTGCCAGTAGTATAGGGCAGGCGAGCTCTCAGCCCCAGCATTTT.

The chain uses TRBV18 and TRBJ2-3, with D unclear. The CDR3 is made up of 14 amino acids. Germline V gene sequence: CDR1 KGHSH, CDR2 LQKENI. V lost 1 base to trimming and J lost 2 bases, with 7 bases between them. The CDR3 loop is CASSPQRLTDTQYF. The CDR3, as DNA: TGTGCCAGCTCACCACAGAGACTCACAGATACGCAGTATTTT. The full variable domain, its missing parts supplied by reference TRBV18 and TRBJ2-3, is NAGVMQNPRHLVRRRGQEARLRCSPMKGHSHVYWYRQLPEEGLKFMVYLQKENIIDESGMPKERFSAEFPKEGPSILRIQQVVRGDSAAYFCASSPQRLTDTQYFGPGTRLTVL.

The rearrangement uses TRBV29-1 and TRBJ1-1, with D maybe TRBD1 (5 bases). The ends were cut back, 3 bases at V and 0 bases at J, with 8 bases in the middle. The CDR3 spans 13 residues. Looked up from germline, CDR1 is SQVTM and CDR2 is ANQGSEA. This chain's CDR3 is CSVEKGLNTEAFF. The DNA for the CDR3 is TGCAGCGTTGAGAAGGGGTTGAACACTGAAGCTTTCTTT.

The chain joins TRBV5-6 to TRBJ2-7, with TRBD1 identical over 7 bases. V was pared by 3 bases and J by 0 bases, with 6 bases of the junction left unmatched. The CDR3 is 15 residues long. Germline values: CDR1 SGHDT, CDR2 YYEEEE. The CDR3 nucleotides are TGTGCCAGCAGCTCGAGGACAGGCTTCTCCTACGAGCAGTACTTC. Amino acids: CASSSRTGFSYEQYF.

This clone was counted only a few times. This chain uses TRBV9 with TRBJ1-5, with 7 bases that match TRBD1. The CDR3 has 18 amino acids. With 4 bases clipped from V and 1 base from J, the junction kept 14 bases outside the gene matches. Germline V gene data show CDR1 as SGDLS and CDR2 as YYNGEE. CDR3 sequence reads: CASSILPRQGGSNQPQHF. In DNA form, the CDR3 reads TGTGCCAGCAGCATACTACCGAGACAGGGTGGAAGCAATCAGCCCCAGCATTTT. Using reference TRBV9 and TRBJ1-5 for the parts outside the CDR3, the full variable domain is DSGVTQTPKHLITATGQRVTLRCSPRSGDLSVYWYQQSLDQGLQFLIQYYNGEERAKGNILERFSAQQFPDLHSELNLSSLELGDSALYFCASSILPRQGGSNQPQHFGDGTRLSIL.

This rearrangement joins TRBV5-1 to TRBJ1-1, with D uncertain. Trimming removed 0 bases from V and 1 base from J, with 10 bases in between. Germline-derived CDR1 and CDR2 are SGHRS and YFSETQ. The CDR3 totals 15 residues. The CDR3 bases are TGCGCCAGCAGCTTGGGGGCAGAATCGAACACTGAAGCTTTCTTT. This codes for CASSLGAESNTEAFF.

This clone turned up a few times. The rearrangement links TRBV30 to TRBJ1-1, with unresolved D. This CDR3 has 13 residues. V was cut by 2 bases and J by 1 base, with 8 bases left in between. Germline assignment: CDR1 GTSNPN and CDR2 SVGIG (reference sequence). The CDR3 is CAWSTGGNTEAFF. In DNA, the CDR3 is TGTGCCTGGAGTACGGGAGGGAACACTGAAGCTTTCTTT.

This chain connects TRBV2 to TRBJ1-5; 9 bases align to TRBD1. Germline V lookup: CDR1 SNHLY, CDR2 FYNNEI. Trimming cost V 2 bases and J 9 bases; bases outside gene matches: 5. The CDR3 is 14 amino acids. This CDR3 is CASSERDRVGPQHF. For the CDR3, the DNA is TGTGCCAGCAGTGAACGGGACAGGGTTGGGCCCCAGCATTTT.

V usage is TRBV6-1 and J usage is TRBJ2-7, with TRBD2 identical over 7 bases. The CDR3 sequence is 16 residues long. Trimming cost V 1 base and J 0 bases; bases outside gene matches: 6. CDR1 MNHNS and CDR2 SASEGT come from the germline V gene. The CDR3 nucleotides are TGTGCCAGCAGTGAAGGGAGCGGGGCGAACTCCTACGAGCAGTACTTC. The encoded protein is CASSEGSGANSYEQYF.

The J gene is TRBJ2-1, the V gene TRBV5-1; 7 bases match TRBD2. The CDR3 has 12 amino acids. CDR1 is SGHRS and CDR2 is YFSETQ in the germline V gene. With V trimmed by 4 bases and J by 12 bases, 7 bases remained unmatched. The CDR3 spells CASSPRGEMQFF. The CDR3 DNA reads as TGCGCCAGCAGCCCCCGGGGGGAAATGCAGTTCTTC.

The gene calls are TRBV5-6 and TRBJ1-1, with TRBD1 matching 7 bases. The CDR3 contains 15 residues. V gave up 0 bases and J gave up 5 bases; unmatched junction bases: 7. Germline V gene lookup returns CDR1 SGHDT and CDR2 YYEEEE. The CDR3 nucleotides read TGTGCCAGCAGCTTGGGGACAGGATTTCGAACTGAAGCTTTCTTT. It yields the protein CASSLGTGFRTEAFF.

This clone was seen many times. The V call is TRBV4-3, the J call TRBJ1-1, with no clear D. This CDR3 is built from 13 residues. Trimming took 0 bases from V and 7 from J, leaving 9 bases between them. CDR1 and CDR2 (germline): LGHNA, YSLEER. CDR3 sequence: CASSQDRGHEAFF. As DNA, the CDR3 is TGCGCCAGCAGCCAAGATCGAGGGCATGAAGCTTTCTTT.

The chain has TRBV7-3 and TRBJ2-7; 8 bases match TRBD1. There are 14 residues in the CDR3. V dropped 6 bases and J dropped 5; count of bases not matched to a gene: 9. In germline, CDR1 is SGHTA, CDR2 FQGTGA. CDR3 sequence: CASSKTGDTHEQYF. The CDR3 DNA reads TGTGCCAGCAGTAAGACAGGGGACACCCACGAGCAGTACTTC.

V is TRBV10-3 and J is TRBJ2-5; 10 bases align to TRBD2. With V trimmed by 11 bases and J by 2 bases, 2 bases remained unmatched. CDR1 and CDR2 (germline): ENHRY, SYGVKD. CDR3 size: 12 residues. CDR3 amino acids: CAVAGGQETQYF. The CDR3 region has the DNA TGTGCCGTAGCGGGGGGTCAAGAGACCCAGTACTTC.